The 15 T cell receptor beta chains below were found in one sample sequenced in a study of blood T cell repertoires in COVID-19. Here immunoSEQ multiplex PCR was the method, and the copy in TCRdb shows in-frame clones only, minus some. The data show 60,000 or so clones, with 80% to 95% seen just once and 13% to 15% held by the top ten. The source material was peripheral blood. The receptors come from a human donor with active COVID-19. The donor label of this sample is uncertain.

The V and J genes are TRBV10-3 and TRBJ1-2; 8 nucleotides align to TRBD1. J gave up 5 bases and V 1 base, and 9 bases lay outside the gene matches. CDR3 size: 16 residues. CDR1 is ENHRY and CDR2 is SYGVKD in the germline V gene. CDR3 region: CAISELSTGEPYGYTF. CDR3 nucleotides: TGTGCCATCAGTGAGTTATCGACAGGGGAGCCTTATGGCTACACCTTC.

V is TRBV4-3 and J is TRBJ2-5; D is possibly TRBD2 (6 bases). Trimming left V 0 bases short and J 2 bases short, with 10 bases between. Germline V gives CDR1 LGHNA, CDR2 YSLEER. The CDR3 length is 15 residues. The CDR3 spells CASSQETGLQETQYF. The CDR3 nucleotides read TGCGCCAGCAGCCAAGAGACGGGACTTCAAGAGACCCAGTACTTC.

V and J are TRBV7-6 and TRBJ1-1; no definite D call. The V end was cut by 4 bases, the J end by 6 bases, with 18 bases between. CDR3 length: 15 residues. CDR1 and CDR2 (germline): SGHVS, FNYEAQ. CDR3 residues: CASSSSPALGPEAFF. CDR3 in DNA: TGTGCCAGCAGCTCCTCTCCGGCCTTGGGCCCTGAAGCTTTCTTT.

The genes are TRBV30 and TRBJ2-5; 12 positions agree with TRBD2. V shed 4 bases and J 5 bases; nucleotides not matched to a gene: 2. The CDR3 is 13 amino acids. Germline V gene sequence: CDR1 GTSNPN, CDR2 SVGIG (reference sequence). CDR3 loop: CAWMTSGSETQYF. The CDR3 bases are TGTGCCTGGATGACTAGCGGGAGTGAGACCCAGTACTTC.

The chain recombines TRBV5-1 with TRBJ1-2; 9 bases map to TRBD1. Per germline, CDR1 SGHRS and CDR2 YFSETQ. This CDR3 contains 13 residues. V lost 6 bases, J lost 9 bases, and 9 bases stayed unmatched. The CDR3 coding sequence is TGCGCCAGCACCACCCCCGGGACAGGGAGCTACACCTTC. Translation: CASTTPGTGSYTF. Looking up the rest from reference TRBV5-1 and TRBJ1-2 gives the full variable domain: KAGVTQTPRYLIKTRGQQVTLSCSPISGHRSVSWYQQTPGQGLQFLFEYFSETQRNKGNFPGRFSGRQFSNSRSEMNVSTLELGDSALYLCASTTPGTGSYTFGSGTRLTVV.

The chain has TRBV29-1 and TRBJ1-1; D is uncertain. The CDR3 covers 13 residues. Between the trimmed V and J ends, which lost 7 bases and 4 bases, there was a span of 16 bases. Per the germline V gene, CDR1 is SQVTM and CDR2 is ANQGSEA. CDR3: CSAPEGFGTEAFF. For the CDR3, the DNA is TGCAGCGCCCCGGAGGGTTTCGGCACTGAAGCTTTCTTT. The whole variable domain, remainder taken from reference TRBV29-1 and TRBJ1-1, is SAVISQKPSRDICQRGTSLTIQCQVDSQVTMMFWYRQQPGQSLTLIATANQGSEATYESGFVIDKFPISRPNLTFSTLTVSNMSPEDSSIYLCSAPEGFGTEAFFGQGTRLTVV.

The chain employs TRBV7-2 and TRBJ1-2; D not resolved. Trimming stripped 5 bases from V and 4 bases from J, with 20 bases between. CDR1 and CDR2 from the germline V gene are SGHTA and FQGNSA. CDR3 length: 16 amino acids. CDR3 sequence reads: CASSPPRALPPYGYTF. The DNA for the CDR3 is TGTGCCAGCAGCCCCCCGAGGGCACTTCCCCCCTATGGCTACACCTTC.

This clone came up once. The chain has TRBV28 and TRBJ1-2, with a possible D match to TRBD1 (6 bases). CDR1 MDHEN and CDR2 SYDVKM come from the germline V gene. V lost 5 bases to trimming and J lost 4 bases, with 14 bases between them. The CDR3 sequence is 14 residues long. The CDR3 DNA sequence: TGTGCCAGCAGTGACACCAGGGGCTCCTATGGCTACACCTTC. Its protein product is CASSDTRGSYGYTF.

CDR3 sequence: CASSPRVGQGYEQYF. DNA of the CDR3: TGTGCCAGCTCACCAAGGGTAGGGCAGGGCTACGAGCAGTACTTC. The chain couples TRBV18 to TRBJ2-7; a weak D match, TRBD1 (5 bases). Germline lookup yields CDR1 KGHSH and CDR2 LQKENI. The length of the CDR3 is 15 residues. The V end lost 2 bases, the J end lost 3 bases, and 14 bases lay between the germline ends.

The chain links TRBV5-5 to TRBJ2-7; 9 bases are shared with TRBD2. With V trimmed by 1 base and J by 6 bases, 8 bases remained unmatched. Germline values: CDR1 SGHKS, CDR2 YYEKEE (reference sequence). The CDR3 runs to 15 residues. The CDR3: CASSLFAGGIGEQYF. DNA for the CDR3: TGTGCCAGCAGCTTGTTTGCGGGAGGGATCGGCGAGCAGTACTTC. The full variable domain, in which reference TRBV5-5 and TRBJ2-7 provide the parts outside the CDR3, is DAGVTQSPTHLIKTRGQQVTLRCSPISGHKSVSWYQQVLGQGPQFIFQYYEKEERGRGNFPDRFSARQFPNYSSELNVNALLLGDSALYLCASSLFAGGIGEQYFGPGTRLTVT.

V usage is TRBV5-4 and J usage is TRBJ2-1, with 12 bases identical to TRBD2. The CDR3 has 15 amino acids. V dropped 4 bases and J dropped 5; count of bases not matched to a gene: 4. CDR1 and CDR2 from the germline V gene are SGHNT and YYREEE (reference sequence). CDR3 DNA: TGTGCCAGCAGCCGTCCTAGCGGGGGGGACAATGAGCAGTTCTTC. It specifies CASSRPSGGDNEQFF. Using reference TRBV5-4 and TRBJ2-1 for the parts outside the CDR3, the full variable domain is ETGVTQSPTHLIKTRGQQVTLRCSSQSGHNTVSWYQQALGQGPQFIFQYYREEENGRGNFPPRFSGLQFPNYSSELNVNALELDDSALYLCASSRPSGGDNEQFFGPGTRLTVL.

The genes are TRBV6-5 and TRBJ1-1, with 9 bases that match TRBD1. The CDR3 runs to 15 residues. Per the germline V gene, CDR1 is MNHEY and CDR2 is SVGAGI. Germline trimming cut 6 bases from V and 0 bases from J; bases unmatched to any gene: 5. The CDR3 sequence: CASSWGQGVNTEAFF. DNA for the CDR3: TGTGCCAGCAGCTGGGGACAGGGAGTGAACACTGAAGCTTTCTTT.

The rearrangement uses TRBV12-3 or TRBV12-4 and TRBJ1-1; D gene ambiguous. V was trimmed by 6 bases and J by 4 bases, leaving 9 bases between them. The CDR3 sequence is 12 residues long. This CDR3 is CASSPGGTEAFF. As DNA, the CDR3 is TGTGCCAGCAGCCCGGGAGGCACTGAAGCTTTCTTT.

This chain links TRBV2 with TRBJ2-2, with D perhaps matching TRBD1 (6 bases). V was clipped by 10 bases and J by 0 bases, with 12 bases between them. The CDR3 totals 14 residues. The germline CDR1 and CDR2 sequences are SNHLY and FYNNEI. For the CDR3, the DNA is TGTGCCAACCGGGACATCACGAACACCGGGGAGCTGTTTTTT. Encoded protein: CANRDITNTGELFF.

The chain couples TRBV9 to TRBJ1-1; D is ambiguous. Per germline, CDR1 SGDLS and CDR2 YYNGEE. V lost 4 bases and J 1 base, leaving 11 bases between the germline ends. There are 14 residues in the CDR3. The CDR3 spells CASSTSGGNTEAFF. CDR3 bases: TGTGCCAGCAGCACAAGTGGAGGGAACACTGAAGCTTTCTTT. Using reference TRBV9 and TRBJ1-1 for the parts outside the CDR3, the full variable domain is DSGVTQTPKHLITATGQRVTLRCSPRSGDLSVYWYQQSLDQGLQFLIQYYNGEERAKGNILERFSAQQFPDLHSELNLSSLELGDSALYFCASSTSGGNTEAFFGQGTRLTVV.